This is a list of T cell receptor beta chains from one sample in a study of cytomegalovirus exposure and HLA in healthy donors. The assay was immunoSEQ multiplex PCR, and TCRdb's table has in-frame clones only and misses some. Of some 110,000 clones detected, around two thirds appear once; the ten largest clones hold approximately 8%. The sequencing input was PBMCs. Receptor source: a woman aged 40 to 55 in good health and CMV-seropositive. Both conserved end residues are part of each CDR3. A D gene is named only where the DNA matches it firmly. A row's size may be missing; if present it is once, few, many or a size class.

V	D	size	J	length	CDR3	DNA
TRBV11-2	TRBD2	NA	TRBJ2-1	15	CASNDGTRGYNEQFF	TGTGCCAGCAATGACGGGACTAGGGGTTACAATGAGCAGTTCTTC
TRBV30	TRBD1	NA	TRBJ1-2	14	CAWTGGRSNYGYPF	TGTGCCTGGACAGGGGGCCGGAGTAACTATGGCTACCCCTTC
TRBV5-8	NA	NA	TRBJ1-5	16	CASSLGTRSGGQPQHF	TGTGCCAGCAGCTTGGGGACGAGGAGCGGGGGTCAGCCCCAGCATTTT
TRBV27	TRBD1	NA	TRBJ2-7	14	CASAGQGLSYEQYF	TGTGCCAGCGCCGGACAGGGGCTTTCCTACGAGCAGTACTTC
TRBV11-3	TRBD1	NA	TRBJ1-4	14	CASSPGTGDEKLFF	TGTGCCAGCAGCCCCGGGACAGGGGACGAAAAACTGTTTTTT
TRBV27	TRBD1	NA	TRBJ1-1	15	CASSYAGTAHTEAFF	TGTGCCAGCAGTTATGCCGGGACAGCCCACACTGAAGCTTTCTTT
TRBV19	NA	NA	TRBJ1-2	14	CASSSQQDTHGYTF	TGTGCCAGTAGTTCTCAACAGGATACCCATGGCTACACCTTC
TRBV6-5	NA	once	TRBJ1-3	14	CASRDSRSGNTIYF	TGTGCCAGCAGGGACAGCCGGTCTGGAAACACCATATATTTT
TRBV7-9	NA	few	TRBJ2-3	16	CASSLDRAEGTDTQYF	TGTGCCAGCAGCTTAGACAGGGCCGAAGGAACAGATACGCAGTATTTT
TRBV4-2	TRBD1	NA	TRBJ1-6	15	CASSQDGTGYSPLHF	TGTGCCAGCAGCCAGGACGGGACAGGGTATTCACCCCTCCACTTT
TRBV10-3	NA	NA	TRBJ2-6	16	CAISESEQSGANVLTF	TGTGCCATCAGTGAGTCAGAACAGTCTGGGGCCAACGTCCTGACTTTC
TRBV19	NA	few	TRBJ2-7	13	CASSIELSYEQYF	TGTGCCAGTAGTATAGAACTCTCCTACGAGCAGTACTTC
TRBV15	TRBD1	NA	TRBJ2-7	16	CATSSRRQGSGYEQYF	TGTGCCACCAGCAGTCGGCGACAGGGGAGCGGCTACGAGCAGTACTTC
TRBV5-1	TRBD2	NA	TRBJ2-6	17	CASSFGSGGSGANVLTF	TGCGCCAGCAGCTTCGGTAGCGGGGGGTCTGGGGCCAACGTCCTGACTTTC
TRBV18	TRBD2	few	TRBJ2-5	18	CASSPLPPSGNPQETQYF	TGTGCCAGCTCACCACTTCCGCCCAGCGGGAACCCTCAAGAGACCCAGTACTTC
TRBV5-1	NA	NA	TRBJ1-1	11	CASSSNLEAFF	TGCGCCAGCAGCTCCAACCTAGAAGCTTTCTTT
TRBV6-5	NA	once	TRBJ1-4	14	CASMRGATNEKLFF	TGTGCCAGCATGCGGGGGGCAACTAATGAAAAACTGTTTTTT
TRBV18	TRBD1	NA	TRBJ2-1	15	CASSATGGGYNEQFF	TGTGCCAGCTCAGCGACAGGGGGAGGGTACAATGAGCAGTTCTTC
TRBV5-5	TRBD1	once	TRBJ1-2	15	CASSLVAGGNYGYTF	TGTGCCAGCAGCTTGGTGGCAGGGGGTAACTATGGCTACACCTTC
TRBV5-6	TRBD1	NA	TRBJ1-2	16	CASSGLTGGEHYGYPF	TGTGCCAGCAGCGGGTTGACAGGGGGCGAACACTATGGCTACCCCTTC
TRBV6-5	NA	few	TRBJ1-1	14	CASSSWTENPEAFF	TGTGCCAGCAGTTCTTGGACAGAGAACCCTGAAGCTTTCTTT
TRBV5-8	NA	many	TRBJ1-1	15	CASTLGGGLDTEAFF	TGTGCCAGCACCCTCGGGGGGGGTTTAGACACTGAAGCTTTCTTT